A single sample is the source of the 25 T cell receptor beta chains below, sequenced in a study of regulatory T cells in long-lasting Graves disease (dated by TCRdb to the early 2020s). The label giving this sample's time point can be read as: newly diagnosed GD, antithyroid drugs for less than 3 months. For both TCR sequencing and RNA sequencing, RNA was extracted from PBMCs using TRIzol. Receptors were amplified or captured by multiplex PCR. TCRdb names Illumina HiSeq 4000 as the instrument used. TCR beta libraries were built with iRepertoire HTBI primers and Arm-PCR amplification of CDR3 regions. The public reads were quality trimmed at Q25 with fastp and then assembled into clones with MiXCR by TCRdb, keeping productive beta chains. Rows with a matching CDR3 protein are joined into one entry that keeps the most common DNA and genes. The sample contains roughly 530,000 distinct CDR3 sequences, around 16% of them found a single time. More than 20% of the sample belongs to the ten largest clones.

Separately, the same data were catalogued under a study of T cells in Graves' hyperthyroidism and ophthalmopathy.

The sample consisted of peripheral blood mononuclear cells (PBMCs), taken at new diagnosis, from a patient treated with antithyroid drugs. These receptors were taken from a woman aged 35-60 years with Graves disease. Donor details come from another sample of the same person, matched by shared clones.

This clonotype was recorded at least ten times. The chain recombines TRBV6-9 with TRBJ1-6, with D tentatively TRBD1 (6 bases). This CDR3 is 14 amino acids long. Trimming took 4 bases from V and 10 from J, leaving 14 bases between them. Germline V gene data show CDR1 as MNHGY and CDR2 as SVAAGI. The CDR3 here is CASSSTGTNSPLHF. The DNA for the CDR3 is TGTGCCAGCAGTTCAACAGGGACGAACTCACCCCTCCACTTT.

This clonotype has at least ten counts. The genes are TRBV4-1 and TRBJ1-1; perhaps TRBD1 as D (6 bases). Looked up from germline, CDR1 is MGHRA and CDR2 is YSYEKL. This CDR3 is 14 amino acids long. V lost 3 bases and J 3 bases, leaving 11 bases between the germline ends. The CDR3 DNA follows: TGCGCCAGCAGCCACCCAGGGGATTACACTGAAGCTTTCTTT. Protein: CASSHPGDYTEAFF.

This clonotype was seen ten or more times. The CDR3 DNA reads as TGCGCCAGCAGCCAAGTAACGGGTGGGGAGACCCAGTACTTC. Translating gives CASSQVTGGETQYF. The rearrangement uses TRBV4-1 and TRBJ2-5; D ambiguous. The CDR3 covers 14 residues. Germline V gene sequence: CDR1 MGHRA, CDR2 YSYEKL. V lost 1 base to trimming and J lost 5 bases, with 11 bases between them.

Comments on this clonotype: An end of the junction differs from the germline gene, which may be a read error. As DNA, the CDR3 is TGTGCCGGCAGCTTGCCGGGCTATGGCTACGCCTTC. Its translation: CAGSLPGYGYAF. This chain links TRBV7-9 with TRBJ1-2; D not certain. Germline CDR1 SEHNR, CDR2 FQNEAQ (reference sequence). The CDR3 spans 12 residues.

This clonotype was counted only a few times. This chain joins TRBV3-1 and TRBJ2-6; no clear D gene. Germline CDR1 and CDR2: LGHDT and YNNKEL (reference sequence). Trimming took off 0 bases at V and 0 bases at J, with 6 bases between the two ends. This CDR3 has 16 amino acids. CDR3 residues: CASSQDISSGANVLTF. CDR3 coding DNA: TGTGCCAGCAGCCAAGATATAAGCTCTGGGGCCAACGTCCTGACTTTC.

The table lists this clonotype with many counts. The V and J genes are TRBV5-5 and TRBJ1-1; D not resolved. The CDR3 sequence is 13 residues long. In germline, CDR1 is SGHKS, CDR2 YYEKEE (reference sequence). Trimming stripped 4 bases from V and 3 bases from J, with 10 bases between. The CDR3 DNA is TGTGCCAGCAGCCCTGTTGGGCACACTGAAGCTTTCTTT. The encoded protein is CASSPVGHTEAFF. Variable domain in full (rest from reference TRBV5-5 and TRBJ1-1): DAGVTQSPTHLIKTRGQQVTLRCSPISGHKSVSWYQQVLGQGPQFIFQYYEKEERGRGNFPDRFSARQFPNYSSELNVNALLLGDSALYLCASSPVGHTEAFFGQGTRLTVV.

This clonotype was seen ten or more times. The rearrangement links TRBV5-5 to TRBJ2-3, with 11 bases aligning to TRBD2. Germline CDR1 reads SGHKS; CDR2 reads YYEKEE (reference sequence). J gave up 1 base and V 4 bases, and 8 bases lay outside the gene matches. CDR3 size: 17 residues. DNA of the CDR3: TGTGCCAGCAGCAAATTAGCGGGGGGGCTTGGCACAGATACGCAGTATTTT. Translated, it gives CASSKLAGGLGTDTQYF.

This clonotype was found many times. The chain joins TRBV3-1 to TRBJ2-1, with D perhaps TRBD1 (6 bases). The CDR3 runs to 14 residues. V dropped 3 bases and J dropped 0 bases, with 6 bases sitting between them. The V gene's germline CDR1 is LGHDT and CDR2 YNNKEL (reference sequence). As DNA, the CDR3 is TGTGCCAGCAGCCAGGACAGCTCCTACAATGAGCAGTTCTTC. Translating gives CASSQDSSYNEQFF.

The chain uses TRBV20-1 and TRBJ2-1; the match to TRBD2 covers 10 bases. Germline CDR1 DFQATT, CDR2 SNEGSKA (reference sequence). Losses at the gene ends were 0 bases for V and 0 bases for J; bases not matched to a gene: 8. The CDR3 runs 18 residues. The CDR3 spells CSARDSGGRLSSYNEQFF. The CDR3 nucleotides are TGCAGTGCTAGAGATAGCGGGGGGCGACTTTCCTCCTACAATGAGCAGTTCTTC.

This clonotype was found many times. The chain uses TRBV12-3 or TRBV12-4 and TRBJ2-7; 7 nucleotides line up with TRBD1. The CDR3 extends over 13 amino acids. V shed 8 bases, J shed 4 bases, and the junction held 8 bases outside the gene matches. CDR3 in amino acids: CASGRDSDYEQYF. CDR3 in DNA: TGTGCCAGCGGTCGGGACAGTGATTACGAGCAGTACTTC.

This clonotype was picked up many times. This chain links TRBV20-1 with TRBJ2-1, with D possibly TRBD2 on 5 matching bases. This CDR3 has 13 amino acids. Germline V gene sequence: CDR1 DFQATT, CDR2 SNEGSKA (reference sequence). Between the trimmed V and J ends, which lost 6 bases and 1 base, there was a span of 10 bases. CDR3 sequence: CSAQTGSYNEQFF. The CDR3 nucleotides read TGCAGTGCCCAGACGGGGTCCTACAATGAGCAGTTCTTC.

The chain uses TRBV29-1 and TRBJ1-2; D is uncertain. This CDR3 contains 12 residues. V was cut by 5 bases and J by 1 base, with 8 bases left in between. Germline V gene sequence: CDR1 SQVTM, CDR2 ANQGSEA. CDR3 in amino acids: CSVTDGNYGYTF. The CDR3 DNA reads TGCAGCGTTACAGACGGTAACTATGGCTACACCTTC.

This clonotype was seen repeatedly, ten times or more. The V call is TRBV30, the J call TRBJ2-1; TRBD1 matches 9 bases. The CDR3 is 17 residues long. Germline V gene data show CDR1 as GTSNPN and CDR2 as SVGIG (reference sequence). Losses at the gene ends were 3 bases for V and 1 base for J; bases not matched to a gene: 10. CDR3 in amino acids: CAWRPGQGRRSYNEQFF. The CDR3 coding sequence is TGTGCCTGGAGGCCGGGACAGGGTCGAAGGTCCTACAATGAGCAGTTCTTC.

V and J are TRBV19 and TRBJ1-1; maybe TRBD1 (5 bases). Germline V gene sequence: CDR1 LNHDA, CDR2 SQIVND (reference sequence). CDR3 length equals 15 residues. V lost 4 bases and J lost 4, with 16 bases in between. This chain's CDR3 is CASSKQGRGSTEAFF. The CDR3 nucleotides are TGTGCCAGTAGTAAGCAGGGACGAGGGAGCACTGAAGCTTTCTTT.

Details on this clonotype: A junction boundary mismatches the germline segment, possibly from a read error. The rearrangement joins TRBV12-5 to TRBJ2-1; 11 bases are shared with TRBD2. The CDR3 covers 21 residues. Per the germline V gene, CDR1 is LGHNT and CDR2 is FRNRAP. The DNA of the CDR3 is TGTGCTAGTGGTTTGCTGTACTCTCTTGTACTAGCGGGGGTTCCCTACAATGGGCAGTTCTTC. It yields the protein CASGLLYSLVLAGVPYNGQFF.

This clonotype is a singleton in its sample. The CDR3 DNA reads as TGTGCCAGAGCCCTAAGACTCCTCGCGAACACCGGGGAGCTGTTTTTT. This encodes CARALRLLANTGELFF. The rearrangement uses TRBV2 and TRBJ2-2; D is uncertain. The ends were cut back, 9 bases at V and 0 bases at J, with 17 bases in the middle. Germline V gene lookup returns CDR1 SNHLY and CDR2 FYNNEI. This CDR3 region has 16 residues.

This clonotype was seen many times. V usage is TRBV28 and J usage is TRBJ1-3, with D uncertain. Between the trimmed V and J ends, which lost 3 bases and 2 bases, there was a span of 11 bases. This CDR3 is built from 15 residues. Germline V CDR1 and CDR2: MDHEN, SYDVKM. The CDR3 DNA sequence: TGTGCCAGCAGTTTGCCGCCTGGGGCTGGAAACACCATATATTTT. Protein sequence: CASSLPPGAGNTIYF.

The V and J genes are TRBV7-9 and TRBJ1-6; tentative D call: TRBD1 (6 bases). The V and J ends lost 1 base and 0 bases respectively, with 10 bases between them. Germline assignment: CDR1 SEHNR and CDR2 FQNEAQ (reference sequence). The CDR3 is 17 amino acids. The CDR3 bases are TGTGCCAGCAGCTTAGTACAGGGAAGCTCCTATAATTCACCCCTCCACTTT. Amino acid sequence: CASSLVQGSSYNSPLHF.

On this clonotype itself: Mismatch with germline at one junction end may stem from a read error. The rearrangement uses TRBV30 and TRBJ2-5; D not certain. The CDR3 sequence is 13 residues long. The germline V gene has CDR1 GTSNPN and CDR2 SVGIG (reference sequence). The CDR3 loop is CARSGGYQETQYF. The CDR3 DNA is TGTGCCCGGAGTGGCGGATACCAAGAGACCCAGTACTTC.

Concerning this clonotype itself: One end of the junction is discordant with germline, which a read error may explain. J is TRBJ1-6 and V is TRBV7-2; maybe TRBD1 (5 bases). CDR3 length equals 14 residues. Germline assignment: CDR1 SGHTA and CDR2 FQGNSA. The CDR3 is CAGSLDVGTSPLHF. The CDR3 nucleotides are TGTGCCGGCAGCTTAGATGTTGGGACTTCACCCCTCCACTTT. The variable domain in full, completed from reference TRBV7-2 and TRBJ1-6, reads GAGVSQSPSNKVTEKGKDVELRCDPISGHTALYWYRQSLGQGLEFLIYFQGNSAPDKSGLPSDRFSAERTGGSVSTLTIQRTQQEDSAVYLCAGSLDVGTSPLHFGNGTRLTVT.

CDR3 bases: TGTGCCAGCAGTTACTCCCACAGGGCAAACTATGGCTACACCTTC. Amino acids: CASSYSHRANYGYTF. This rearrangement joins TRBV6-2 or TRBV6-3 to TRBJ1-2, with D possibly being TRBD1 (6 bases). This CDR3 is 15 amino acids long. Trimming removed 0 bases from V and 2 bases from J, with 10 bases in between. Germline values: CDR1 MNHEY, CDR2 SVGEGT.

In this sample, this clonotype turned up a few times. V and J are TRBV6-1 and TRBJ2-4; tentatively, D is TRBD2 (5 bases). The V gene lost 6 bases and the J gene lost 6 bases, with 18 bases spanning the gap. CDR3 length equals 15 residues. CDR1 is MNHNS, CDR2 SASEGT, per germline. DNA for the CDR3: TGTGCCAGCAGGGGGAGTCTTGGGTCTGGAAACATTCAGTACTTC. It encodes CASRGSLGSGNIQYF.

This clonotype was detected only a few times. V usage is TRBV12-5 and J usage is TRBJ2-7, with D possibly being TRBD1 or TRBD2 (5 bases each). This CDR3 comprises 16 residues. Germline V gene lookup returns CDR1 LGHNT and CDR2 FRNRAP. V shed 2 bases and J shed 1 base, with 15 bases lying between them. Written as DNA, the CDR3 is TGTGCTAGTGGTTTGACCCTCCGGGACGTGTCCTACGAGCAGTACTTC. It encodes CASGLTLRDVSYEQYF.

The table lists this clonotype with many counts. J is TRBJ1-2 and V is TRBV12-3 or TRBV12-4; TRBD1 might be the D (6 bases). The CDR3 length is 12 residues. Trimming stripped 6 bases from V and 7 bases from J, with 12 bases between. In nucleotides, the CDR3 is TGTGCCAGCAGCCCGGACAGCTTTGGCTACACCTTC. This gives the protein CASSPDSFGYTF.

This clonotype has at least ten counts. The chain uses TRBV12-3 or TRBV12-4 and TRBJ2-7, with D unclear. The CDR3 is 12 amino acids. V lost 3 bases and J lost 3, with 6 bases in between. This CDR3 reads CASSFYSYEQYF. CDR3 DNA sequence: TGTGCCAGCAGTTTCTACAGCTACGAGCAGTACTTC.